These 5 T cell receptor beta chains share one sample of origin, sequenced in a study of CD8+ T cells in alopecia areata. Stated treatment: oral pan-JAK inhibitor, 5-10 mg twice daily. Sequencing relied on a cDNA template that was reverse transcribed from extracted RNA. TCRdb keeps only in-frame clones here, not all; method: immunoSEQ multiplex PCR. The sample has over 150,000 clones, approximately 57% seen once; the top ten hold approximately 15%. The sequencing used CD4+ T cells sorted from blood, collected at week 24, from a patient treated with tofacitinib. The origin of the receptors is a human donor with alopecia areata.

This clone was counted a single time. V gene TRBV2 combines with J gene TRBJ1-2; D ambiguous. The CDR3 loop spans 13 amino acids. Germline values: CDR1 SNHLY, CDR2 FYNNEI. Trimming left V 0 bases short and J 8 bases short, with 10 bases between. In DNA, the CDR3 is TGTGCCAGCAGTGAAGCGGTGGTCGGCGGCTACACCTTC. It specifies CASSEAVVGGYTF.

This rearrangement joins TRBV7-3 to TRBJ2-1; 8 bases map to TRBD1. The V segment lost 6 bases and the J segment 3 bases; nucleotides outside the gene matches: 7. The CDR3 sequence is 15 residues long. Germline CDR1 SGHTA, CDR2 FQGTGA. CDR3 in DNA: TGTGCCAGCAGTCAAGGGACAGGCCTCTACAATGAGCAGTTCTTC. Its translation: CASSQGTGLYNEQFF.

The chain recombines TRBV7-2 with TRBJ2-7; TRBD1 aligns across 7 bases. Unmatched junction bases numbered 5, after V lost 2 bases and J lost 4 bases. Germline CDR1 and CDR2: SGHTA and FQGNSA. The CDR3 length is 14 residues. The CDR3 coding sequence is TGTGCCAGCAGCTTACGACAGGGTGCGTACGAGCAGTACTTC. The encoded protein is CASSLRQGAYEQYF.

This clone was seen only a few times. The J gene is TRBJ2-1, the V gene TRBV7-9, with 7 bases fitting TRBD1. Trimming took 3 bases from V and 2 from J; bases not matched to a gene: 7. Germline-derived CDR1 and CDR2 are SEHNR and FQNEAQ (reference sequence). CDR3 length: 16 residues. The CDR3 DNA is TGTGCCAGCAGCTTCCCCGTGACAGGGCCCTACAATGAGCAGTTCTTC. Translation: CASSFPVTGPYNEQFF.

The CDR3 loop is CASGPLSGGYTF. In DNA form, the CDR3 reads TGTGCCAGCGGACCCCTTAGTGGCGGCTACACCTTC. This chain joins TRBV2 and TRBJ1-2, with no clear D. The V gene lost 8 bases and the J gene lost 8 bases, with 15 bases spanning the gap. Per the germline V gene, CDR1 is SNHLY and CDR2 is FYNNEI. This CDR3 comprises 12 residues.